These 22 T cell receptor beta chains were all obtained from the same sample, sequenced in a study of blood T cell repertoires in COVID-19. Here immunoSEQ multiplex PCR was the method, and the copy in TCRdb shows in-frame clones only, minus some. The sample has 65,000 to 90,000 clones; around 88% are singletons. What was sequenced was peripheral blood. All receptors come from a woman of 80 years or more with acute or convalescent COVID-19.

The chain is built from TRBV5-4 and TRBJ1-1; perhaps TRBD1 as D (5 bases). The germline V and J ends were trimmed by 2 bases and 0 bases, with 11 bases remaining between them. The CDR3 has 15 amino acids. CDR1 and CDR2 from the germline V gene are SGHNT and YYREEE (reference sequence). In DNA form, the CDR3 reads TGTGCCAGCAGCTTCCTGACAGCCGTGAACACTGAAGCTTTCTTT. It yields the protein CASSFLTAVNTEAFF.

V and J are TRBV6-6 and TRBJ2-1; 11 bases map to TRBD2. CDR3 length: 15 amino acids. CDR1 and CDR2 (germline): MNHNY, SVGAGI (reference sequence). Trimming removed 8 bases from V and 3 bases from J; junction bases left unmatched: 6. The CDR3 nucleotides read TGTGCCAGCTCTCCGGGGACTAGCGGCTACAATGAGCAGTTCTTC. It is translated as CASSPGTSGYNEQFF.

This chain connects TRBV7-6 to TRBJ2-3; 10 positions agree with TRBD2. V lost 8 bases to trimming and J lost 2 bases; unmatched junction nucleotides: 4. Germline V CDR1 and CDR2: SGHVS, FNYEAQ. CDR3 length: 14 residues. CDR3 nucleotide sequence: TGTGCCAGCTCTAGCGGGGGTCCCACAGATACGCAGTATTTT. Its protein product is CASSSGGPTDTQYF.

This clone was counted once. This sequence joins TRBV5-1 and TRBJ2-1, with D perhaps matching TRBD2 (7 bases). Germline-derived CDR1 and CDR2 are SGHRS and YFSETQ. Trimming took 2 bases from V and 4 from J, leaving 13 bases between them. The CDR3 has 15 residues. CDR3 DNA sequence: TGCGCCAGCAGCTTTCAGAGGGGGGGATACAATGAGCAGTTCTTC. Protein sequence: CASSFQRGGYNEQFF.

The CDR3 spells CASSQNAGSGYTF. DNA of the CDR3: TGTGCCAGCAGCCAAAATGCGGGCTCTGGCTACACCTTC. The chain combines TRBV3-1 (or the pseudogene TRBV3-2) with TRBJ1-2; no firm D call. In germline, CDR1 is LGHDT, CDR2 YNNKEL (reference sequence). The V gene lost 2 bases and the J gene lost 7 bases, with 11 bases spanning the gap. The CDR3 is 13 residues long.

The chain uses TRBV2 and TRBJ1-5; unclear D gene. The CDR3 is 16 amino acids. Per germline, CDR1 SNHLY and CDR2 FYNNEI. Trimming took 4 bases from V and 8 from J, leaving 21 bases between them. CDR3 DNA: TGTGCCAGCAGTGTGCGTGGTGAGGGTGACGAGAAGCCCCAGCATTTT. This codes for CASSVRGEGDEKPQHF.

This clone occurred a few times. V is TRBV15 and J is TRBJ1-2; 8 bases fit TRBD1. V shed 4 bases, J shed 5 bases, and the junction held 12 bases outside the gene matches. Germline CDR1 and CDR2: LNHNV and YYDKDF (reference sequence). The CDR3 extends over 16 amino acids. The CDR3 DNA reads TGTGCCACCAGCAAACAGTCCGGGACAGGAACTTATGGCTACACCTTC. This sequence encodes CATSKQSGTGTYGYTF.

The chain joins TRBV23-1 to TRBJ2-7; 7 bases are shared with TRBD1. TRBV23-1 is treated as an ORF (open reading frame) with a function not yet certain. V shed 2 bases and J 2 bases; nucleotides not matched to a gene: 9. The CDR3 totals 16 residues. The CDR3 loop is CASSQPGQAPTYEQYF. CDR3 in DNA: TGCGCCAGCAGTCAACCCGGACAGGCCCCGACCTACGAGCAGTACTTC.

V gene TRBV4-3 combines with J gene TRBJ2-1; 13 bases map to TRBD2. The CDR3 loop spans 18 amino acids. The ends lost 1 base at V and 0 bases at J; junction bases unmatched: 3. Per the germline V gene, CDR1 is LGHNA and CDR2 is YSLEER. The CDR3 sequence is CASSQGLAGGSSYNEQFF. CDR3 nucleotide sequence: TGCGCCAGCAGCCAAGGACTAGCGGGAGGTAGCTCCTACAATGAGCAGTTCTTC.

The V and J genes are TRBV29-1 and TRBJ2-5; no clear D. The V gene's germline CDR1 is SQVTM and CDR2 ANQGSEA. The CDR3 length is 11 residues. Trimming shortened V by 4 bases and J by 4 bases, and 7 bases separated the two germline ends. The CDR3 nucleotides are TGCAGCGTTGGGCGAGGAGAGACCCAGTACTTC. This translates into CSVGRGETQYF.

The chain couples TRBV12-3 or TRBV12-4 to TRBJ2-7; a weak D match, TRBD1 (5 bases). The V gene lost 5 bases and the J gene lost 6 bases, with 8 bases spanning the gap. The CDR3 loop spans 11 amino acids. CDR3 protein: CASSIQGEQYF. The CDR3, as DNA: TGTGCCAGCAGTATCCAGGGCGAGCAGTACTTC.

CDR3 sequence (DNA): TGTGCCAGTAGTTCCTTCCGGACAGGGGGCCGCTCTGGAAACACCATATATTTT. Residues: CASSSFRTGGRSGNTIYF. The V and J genes are TRBV19 and TRBJ1-3, with 11 bases matching TRBD1. The junction had 9 bases not matched to a gene; V was cut back by 5 bases and J by 0 bases. The germline CDR1 and CDR2 sequences are LNHDA and SQIVND (reference sequence). CDR3 size: 18 residues. The entire variable domain, with the rest obtained from reference TRBV19 and TRBJ1-3, is as follows: DGGITQSPKYLFRKEGQNVTLSCEQNLNHDAMYWYRQDPGQGLRLIYYSQIVNDFQKGDIAEGYSVSREKKESFPLTVTSAQKNPTAFYLCASSSFRTGGRSGNTIYFGEGSWLTVV.

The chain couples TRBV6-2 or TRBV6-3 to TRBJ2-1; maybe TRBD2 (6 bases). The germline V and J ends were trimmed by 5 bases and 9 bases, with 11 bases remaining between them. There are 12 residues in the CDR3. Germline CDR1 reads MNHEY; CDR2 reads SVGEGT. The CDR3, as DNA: TGTGCCAGCAGTAAATTGGAGGGTGAGCAGTTCTTC. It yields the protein CASSKLEGEQFF.

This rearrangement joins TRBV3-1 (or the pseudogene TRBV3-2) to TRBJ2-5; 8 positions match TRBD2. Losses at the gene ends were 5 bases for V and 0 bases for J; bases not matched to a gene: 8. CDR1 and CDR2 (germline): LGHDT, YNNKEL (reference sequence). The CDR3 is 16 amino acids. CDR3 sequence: CASSEGSGVYQETQYF. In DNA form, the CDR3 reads TGTGCCAGCAGCGAGGGTAGCGGGGTGTACCAAGAGACCCAGTACTTC.

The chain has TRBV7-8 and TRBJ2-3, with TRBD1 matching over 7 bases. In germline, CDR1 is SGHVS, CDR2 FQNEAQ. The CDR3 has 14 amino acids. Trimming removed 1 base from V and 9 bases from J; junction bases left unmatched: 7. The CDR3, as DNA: TGTGCCAGCAGCTTAGATGGGCAGGGGGAAACGCAGTATTTT. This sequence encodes CASSLDGQGETQYF.

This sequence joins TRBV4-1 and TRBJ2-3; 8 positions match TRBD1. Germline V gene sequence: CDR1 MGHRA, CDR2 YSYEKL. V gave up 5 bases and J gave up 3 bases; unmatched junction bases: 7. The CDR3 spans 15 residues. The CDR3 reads CASSSDRGGTDTQYF. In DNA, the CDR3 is TGCGCCAGCAGCTCAGACAGGGGAGGAACAGATACGCAGTATTTT.

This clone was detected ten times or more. DNA of the CDR3: TGTGCCATCAGTGAAGGACTAGCGGGAGGAATCGGGGAGCTGTTTTTT. Amino acid sequence: CAISEGLAGGIGELFF. This chain uses TRBV10-3 with TRBJ2-2, with 14 bases lining up with TRBD2. V was pared by 3 bases and J by 7 bases, with 4 bases of the junction left unmatched. The germline V gene has CDR1 ENHRY and CDR2 SYGVKD. CDR3 length: 16 residues.

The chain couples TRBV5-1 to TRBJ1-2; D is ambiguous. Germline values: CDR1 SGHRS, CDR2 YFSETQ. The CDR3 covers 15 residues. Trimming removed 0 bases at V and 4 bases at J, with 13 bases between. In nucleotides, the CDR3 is TGCGCCAGCAGCTTGGAAACGGGTCGGAGCTATGGCTACACCTTC. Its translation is CASSLETGRSYGYTF.

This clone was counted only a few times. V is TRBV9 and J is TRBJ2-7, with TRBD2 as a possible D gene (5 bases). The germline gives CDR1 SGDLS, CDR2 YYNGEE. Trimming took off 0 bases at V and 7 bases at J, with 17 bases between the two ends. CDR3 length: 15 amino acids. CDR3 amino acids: CASSVGGLASGEQYF. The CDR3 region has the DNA TGTGCCAGCAGCGTAGGCGGCCTAGCCTCTGGGGAGCAGTACTTC.

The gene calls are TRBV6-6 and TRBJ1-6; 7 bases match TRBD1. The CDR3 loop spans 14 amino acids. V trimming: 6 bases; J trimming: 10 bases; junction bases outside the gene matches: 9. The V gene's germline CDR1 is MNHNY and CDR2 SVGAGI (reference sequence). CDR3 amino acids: CASSPTGLGSPLHF. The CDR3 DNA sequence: TGTGCCAGCAGCCCGACAGGGCTTGGGTCACCCCTCCACTTT.

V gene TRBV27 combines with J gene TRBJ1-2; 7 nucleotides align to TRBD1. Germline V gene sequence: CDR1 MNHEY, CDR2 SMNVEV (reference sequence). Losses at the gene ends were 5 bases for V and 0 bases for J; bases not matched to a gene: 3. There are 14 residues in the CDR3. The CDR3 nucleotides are TGTGCCAGCAGTCTACAGGGGACTAACTATGGCTACACCTTC. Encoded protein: CASSLQGTNYGYTF.

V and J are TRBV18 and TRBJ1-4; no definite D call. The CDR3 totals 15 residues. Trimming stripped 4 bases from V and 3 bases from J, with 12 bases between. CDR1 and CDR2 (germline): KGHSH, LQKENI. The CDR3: CASSRSEIPNEKLFF. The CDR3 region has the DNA TGTGCCAGCTCACGCTCCGAGATACCTAATGAAAAACTGTTTTTT.